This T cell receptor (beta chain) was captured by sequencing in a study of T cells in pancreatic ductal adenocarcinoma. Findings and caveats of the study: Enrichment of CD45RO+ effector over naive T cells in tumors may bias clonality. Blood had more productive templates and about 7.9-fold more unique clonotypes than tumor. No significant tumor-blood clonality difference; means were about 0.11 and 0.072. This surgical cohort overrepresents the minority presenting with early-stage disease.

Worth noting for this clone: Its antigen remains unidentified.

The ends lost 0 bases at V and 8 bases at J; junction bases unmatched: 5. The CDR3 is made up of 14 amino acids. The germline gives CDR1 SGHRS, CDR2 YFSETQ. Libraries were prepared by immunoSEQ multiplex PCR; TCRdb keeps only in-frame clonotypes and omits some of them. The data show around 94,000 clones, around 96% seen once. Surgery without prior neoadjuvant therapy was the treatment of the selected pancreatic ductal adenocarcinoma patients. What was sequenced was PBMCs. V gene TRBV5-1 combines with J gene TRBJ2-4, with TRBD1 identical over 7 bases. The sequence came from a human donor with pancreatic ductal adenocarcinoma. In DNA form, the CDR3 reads TGCGCCAGCAGCTTGGAGGGGGCAGGGGACATTCAGTACTTC. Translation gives CASSLEGAGDIQYF.